Listed here are 17 T cell receptor beta chains from one sample, sequenced in a study of CD8+ T cells in alopecia areata. RNA extraction was followed by reverse transcription into cDNA, which acted as the sequencing template. TCRdb's table, derived via immunoSEQ multiplex PCR, lists solely in-frame clones and lacks some. Of about 110,000 clones in the sample, 50% to 75% were seen once. Specified treatment: oral pan-JAK inhibitor, 5-10 mg twice daily. Material: CD8+ T cells sorted from blood, obtained at week 24, from a patient treated with tofacitinib. These receptors all come from a human donor with alopecia areata.

V and J are TRBV7-9 and TRBJ2-7; unclear D gene. The CDR3 runs 14 residues. The germline gives CDR1 SEHNR, CDR2 FQNEAQ (reference sequence). With 1 base removed from V and 5 bases from J, the gap between germline ends came to 12 bases. This chain's CDR3 is CASSLGAVLDEQYF. The CDR3 DNA reads TGTGCCAGCAGCTTAGGAGCAGTGTTGGACGAGCAGTACTTC.

The rearrangement uses TRBV2 and TRBJ1-6; D unclear. V was trimmed by 4 bases and J by 0 bases, leaving 13 bases between them. CDR1 is SNHLY, CDR2 FYNNEI, per germline. The CDR3 is 17 residues long. The CDR3 here is CASSVSFESSYNSPLHF. The CDR3 region has the DNA TGTGCCAGCAGTGTATCGTTTGAGAGCTCCTATAATTCACCCCTCCACTTT. The full variable domain, with the rest looked up from reference TRBV2 and TRBJ1-6, is EPEVTQTPSHQVTQMGQEVILRCVPISNHLYFYWYRQILGQKVEFLVSFYNNEISEKSEIFDDQFSVERPDGSNFTLKIRSTKLEDSAMYFCASSVSFESSYNSPLHFGNGTRLTVT.

About this clone: One junction end disagrees with the germline gene, perhaps due to a read error. The rearrangement joins TRBV5-5 to TRBJ1-2; D not certain. The germline V gene has CDR1 SGHKS and CDR2 YYEKEE (reference sequence). This CDR3 comprises 15 residues. CDR3 protein: CASSQDRASGYGYTF. CDR3 sequence (DNA): TGCGCCAGCAGCCAAGATAGGGCCAGCGGCTATGGCTACACCTTC.

The V and J genes are TRBV7-8 and TRBJ2-1; 8 nucleotides agree with TRBD2. V dropped 5 bases and J dropped 7; count of bases not matched to a gene: 10. CDR1 is SGHVS and CDR2 is FQNEAQ in the germline V gene. This CDR3 contains 15 residues. CDR3 in DNA: TGTGCCAGCAGCCCGGGGGGGCCACTTGGGAATGAGCAGTTCTTC. As protein: CASSPGGPLGNEQFF.

The V gene is TRBV6-5, the J gene TRBJ2-1; D gene ambiguous. The CDR3 runs 12 residues. The germline CDR1 and CDR2 sequences are MNHEY and SVGAGI. Between the trimmed V and J ends, which lost 7 bases and 2 bases, there was a span of 6 bases. CDR3 in DNA: TGTGCCAGCAACGGGCCCTACAATGAGCAGTTCTTC. It codes for CASNGPYNEQFF.

This clone came up a few times. CDR3 residues: CSVDGLGGVETQYF. The CDR3 region has the DNA TGCAGCGTTGATGGGCTAGGCGGGGTTGAGACCCAGTACTTC. The rearrangement uses TRBV29-1 and TRBJ2-5, with D maybe TRBD2 (6 bases). From germline, CDR1 is SQVTM and CDR2 ANQGSEA. This CDR3 contains 14 residues. The V end was cut by 3 bases, the J end by 5 bases, with 16 bases between.

This clone turned up a few times. The J gene is TRBJ2-7, the V gene TRBV6-1, with 7 positions matching TRBD1. Looked up from germline, CDR1 is MNHNS and CDR2 is SASEGT. This CDR3 region has 13 residues. V lost 3 bases and J lost 3; bases outside the gene matches: 2. CDR3 coding DNA: TGTGCCAGCAGTGAGGGACAGTTCTACGAGCAGTACTTC. Residues: CASSEGQFYEQYF.

This clone has more than one count but fewer than ten. The sample contains more than one DNA sequence encoding this CDR3. V is TRBV2 and J is TRBJ2-1; D unclear. V was trimmed by 3 bases and J by 1 base, leaving 4 bases between them. The CDR3 contains 13 residues. The germline V gene has CDR1 SNHLY and CDR2 FYNNEI. The CDR3 spells CASSETSYNEQFF. In DNA, the CDR3 is TGTGCCAGCAGTGAGACTTCCTACAATGAGCAGTTCTTC. Full variable domain (rest looked up from reference TRBV2 and TRBJ2-1): EPEVTQTPSHQVTQMGQEVILRCVPISNHLYFYWYRQILGQKVEFLVSFYNNEISEKSEIFDDQFSVERPDGSNFTLKIRSTKLEDSAMYFCASSETSYNEQFFGPGTRLTVL.

The V and J genes are TRBV27 and TRBJ2-6; D possibly corresponds to TRBD1 (5 bases). V was clipped by 5 bases and J by 0 bases, with 14 bases between them. The germline V gene has CDR1 MNHEY and CDR2 SMNVEV (reference sequence). This CDR3 is 17 amino acids long. CDR3 bases: TGTGCCAGCAGTCCGATCGACAGCTCCTCTGGGGCCAACGTCCTGACTTTC. Residues: CASSPIDSSSGANVLTF.

The chain's CDR3 is CASSRLAADEQFF. The CDR3 bases are TGTGCCAGCAGTCGGCTGGCGGCCGATGAGCAGTTCTTC. The rearrangement links TRBV2 to TRBJ2-1; no clear D gene. V was shortened by 5 bases and J by 8 bases, with 13 bases between the two germline ends. Per the germline V gene, CDR1 is SNHLY and CDR2 is FYNNEI. The CDR3 has 13 residues.

This clone was detected only a few times. The chain is built from TRBV16 and TRBJ1-5; D is possibly TRBD1 (6 bases). CDR3 length equals 15 residues. V was cut by 4 bases and J by 3 bases, with 13 bases left in between. Per the germline V gene, CDR1 is KGHSY and CDR2 is FQNENV. The CDR3 DNA reads TGTGCCAGCAGCCCCCCCACAGGGCCCAATCAGCCCCAGCATTTT. Its protein product is CASSPPTGPNQPQHF.

Within the sample, this clone is medium-sized. The chain combines TRBV6-4 with TRBJ1-6, with 7 bases fitting TRBD1. Trimming at V came to 2 bases and at J to 5 bases, leaving 0 bases not matched to a gene. Germline-derived CDR1 and CDR2 are MRHNA and SNTAGT. CDR3 length: 14 amino acids. CDR3 coding DNA: TGTGCCAGCAGTGACGGGACAGATAATTCACCCCTCCACTTT. Translation gives CASSDGTDNSPLHF.

This chain uses TRBV14 with TRBJ1-1; the match to TRBD1 covers 10 bases. Germline CDR1 SGHDN, CDR2 FVKESK. This CDR3 is built from 16 residues. The junction had 7 bases not matched to a gene; V was cut back by 2 bases and J by 4 bases. In nucleotides, the CDR3 is TGTGCCAGCAGCCAACAGGACAGGGGGGTTGTCACTGAAGCTTTCTTT. Translating it yields CASSQQDRGVVTEAFF.

The rearrangement uses TRBV27 and TRBJ2-3; D not certain. Germline V lookup: CDR1 MNHEY, CDR2 SMNVEV (reference sequence). CDR3 length: 12 amino acids. The ends were cut back, 10 bases at V and 0 bases at J, with 8 bases in the middle. The CDR3 sequence is CATHPSTDTQYF. The CDR3 region has the DNA TGTGCCACGCATCCTAGCACAGATACGCAGTATTTT.

The rearrangement links TRBV14 to TRBJ2-7; 7 bases align to TRBD1. Trimming removed 4 bases from V and 3 bases from J; junction bases left unmatched: 6. CDR1 is SGHDN and CDR2 is FVKESK in the germline V gene. The CDR3 loop spans 14 amino acids. The CDR3 protein is CASSLTDRNYEQYF. CDR3 nucleotide sequence: TGTGCCAGCAGCCTTACGGACAGGAACTACGAGCAGTACTTC.

The CDR3 sequence: CASSLDWDQTGELFF. CDR3 in DNA: TGTGCCAGCAGCTTAGATTGGGACCAAACCGGGGAGCTGTTTTTT. The chain combines TRBV11-2 with TRBJ2-2, with D tentatively TRBD1 or TRBD2 (5 bases each). This CDR3 spans 15 amino acids. V was cut by 0 bases and J by 5 bases, with 10 bases left in between. From germline, CDR1 is SGHAT and CDR2 FQNNGV.

The V call is TRBV6-5, the J call TRBJ2-1; D not resolved. Germline V gene sequence: CDR1 MNHEY, CDR2 SVGAGI. V was cut by 8 bases and J by 7 bases, with 9 bases left in between. CDR3 length: 11 amino acids. The CDR3 region has the DNA TGTGCCAGCGGAACGGCGAATGAGCAGTTCTTC. This gives the protein CASGTANEQFF.